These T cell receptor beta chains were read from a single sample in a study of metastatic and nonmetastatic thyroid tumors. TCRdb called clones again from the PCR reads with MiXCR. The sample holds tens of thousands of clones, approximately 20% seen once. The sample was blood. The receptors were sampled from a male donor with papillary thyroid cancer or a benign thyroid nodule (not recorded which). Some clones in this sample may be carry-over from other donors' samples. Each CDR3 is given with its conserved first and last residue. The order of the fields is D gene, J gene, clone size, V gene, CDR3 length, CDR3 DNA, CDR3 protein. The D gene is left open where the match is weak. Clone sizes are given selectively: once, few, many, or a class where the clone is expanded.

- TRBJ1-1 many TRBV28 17 TGTGCCAGCAGTTTAACGTACGGATTCCTAAGGAACACTGAAGCTTTCTTT CASSLTYGFLRNTEAFF
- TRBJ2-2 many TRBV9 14 TGTGCCAGCTCAGGGAGGCCGGGGACCGGGGAGCTGTTTTTT CASSGRPGTGELFF
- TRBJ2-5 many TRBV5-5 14 TGTGCCAGCGGAAGGACAGGAGGGCAAGAGACCCAGTACTTC CASGRTGGQETQYF
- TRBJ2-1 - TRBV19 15 TGTGCCAGTAGTACCGGACGGACAGTCTACAATGAGCAGTTCTTC CASSTGRTVYNEQFF
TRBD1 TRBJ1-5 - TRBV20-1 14 TGCAGTGCTAGAATCCAGGGGGCGGGTCAGCCCCAGCATTTT CSARIQGAGQPQHF
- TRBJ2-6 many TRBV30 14 TGTGCCGGGATGGGGTTAACGGGGGCCAACGTCCTGACTTTC CAGMGLTGANVLTF
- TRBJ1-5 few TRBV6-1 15 TGTGCCAGCAGTCCCTCTTGGGAGGGCAATCAGCCCCAGCATTTT CASSPSWEGNQPQHF
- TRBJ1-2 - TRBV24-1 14 TGTGCCACCAGTGATTTAGAAACTAACTATGGCTACACCTTC CATSDLETNYGYTF
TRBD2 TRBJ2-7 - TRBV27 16 TGTGCCAGCAGCCCCTACGAACTAGCGGACTTCTACGAGCAGTACTTC CASSPYELADFYEQYF
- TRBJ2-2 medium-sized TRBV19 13 TGTGCCAGTAGTAAGACGAACACCGGGGAGCTGTTTTTT CASSKTNTGELFF
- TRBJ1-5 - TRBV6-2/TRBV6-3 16 TGTGCCAGCAGCCCCCGTCTGGGGATGAGCAATCAGCCCCAGCATTTT CASSPRLGMSNQPQHF
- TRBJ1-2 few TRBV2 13 TGTGCCAGCAGAAATACAGGGTTCGCTGGCTACACCTTC CASRNTGFAGYTF
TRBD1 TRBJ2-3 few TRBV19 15 TGTGCCAGTAGTATTCAGGGGGAGCTGTCAGATACGCAGTATTTT CASSIQGELSDTQYF
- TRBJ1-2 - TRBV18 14 TGTGCCAGCTCACCACCTTCCGCGGACTATGGCTACACCTTC CASSPPSADYGYTF
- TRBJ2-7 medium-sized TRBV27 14 TGTGCCAGCAGTCGGGGCCAAGAGGGGCTCGAGCAGTACTTC CASSRGQEGLEQYF
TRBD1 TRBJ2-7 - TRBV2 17 TGTGCCAGCAGGGTGGACAGGGTCCGGTACTCTTACTACGAGCAGTACTTC CASRVDRVRYSYYEQYF
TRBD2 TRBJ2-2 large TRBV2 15 TGTGCCAGCAGTGAACAGACTAGCGCCACCGGGGAGCTGTTTTTT CASSEQTSATGELFF
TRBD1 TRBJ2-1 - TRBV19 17 TGTGCCAGTAGGACTGCAGGGGGCGGCGTCTTTTACAATGAGCAGTTCTTC CASRTAGGGVFYNEQFF
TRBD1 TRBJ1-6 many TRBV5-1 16 TGCGCCAGCAGCTTGGGGGACAGGGCCTATAATTCACCCCTCCACTTT CASSLGDRAYNSPLHF
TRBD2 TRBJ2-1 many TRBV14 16 TGTGCCAGCAGCCCGATAGCGGGAGGACTTTCCAATGAGCAGTTCTTC CASSPIAGGLSNEQFF
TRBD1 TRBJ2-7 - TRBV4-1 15 TGCGCCAGCAGCCAGGCACCGGGACAGGCCTACGAGCAGTACTTC CASSQAPGQAYEQYF
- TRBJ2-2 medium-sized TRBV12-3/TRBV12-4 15 TGTGCCAGCAGTTTTGGTAGCCCGAACACCGGGGAGCTGTTTTTT CASSFGSPNTGELFF
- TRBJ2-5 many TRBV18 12 TGTGCCAGCTCACCACGGAGGGAGACCCAGTACTTC CASSPRRETQYF
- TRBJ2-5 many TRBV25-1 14 TGTGCCAGCATCCAAACCGGGGGAGGAGAGACCCAGTACTTC CASIQTGGGETQYF
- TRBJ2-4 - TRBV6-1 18 TGTGCCAGCAGTTCGGTGGGTCGGTCCAGAGACTCCAAAAACACTCAGTACTTC CASSSVGRSRDSKNTQYF
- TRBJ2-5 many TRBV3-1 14 TGTGCCAGCAGCCAAGACAGCCGAGAAGAGACCCAGTACTTC CASSQDSREETQYF
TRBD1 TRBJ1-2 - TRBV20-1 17 TGCAGTGCTAGAGGTTCAGGACAGGGGCCCGCCCCATATGGCTACACCTTC CSARGSGQGPAPYGYTF
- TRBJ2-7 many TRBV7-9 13 TGTGCCAGCAGCCCTATGGGGTCCTACGAGCAGTACTTC CASSPMGSYEQYF
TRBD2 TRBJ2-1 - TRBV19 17 TGTGCCAGTAGCAAACGCGGGGGGGGTGTGGAGTACAATGAGCAGTTCTTC CASSKRGGGVEYNEQFF
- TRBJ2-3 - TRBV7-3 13 TGTTCCAGCAGCCTCCGGGGGTCAGATACGCAGTATTTT CSSSLRGSDTQYF
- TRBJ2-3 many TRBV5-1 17 TGCGCCAGCAGCTTGAGGGCGGGCAGATCTAGCACAGATACGCAGTATTTT CASSLRAGRSSTDTQYF
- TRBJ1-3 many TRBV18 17 TGTGCCAGCTCACCACCTAAAGACAGAAGCTCTGGAAACACCATATATTTT CASSPPKDRSSGNTIYF
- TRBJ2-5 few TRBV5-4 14 TGTGCCAGCAGCTTGGGGGGAGATGTAGAGACCCAGTACTTC CASSLGGDVETQYF
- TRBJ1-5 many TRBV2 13 TGTGCCAGCAGTGAAGTGGCGTATCAGCCCCAGCATTTT CASSEVAYQPQHF
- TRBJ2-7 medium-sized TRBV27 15 TGTGCCAGCAGTCGAACATCATTTAGCTCCTACGAGCAGTACTTC CASSRTSFSSYEQYF
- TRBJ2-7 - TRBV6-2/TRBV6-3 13 TGTGCCAGCGGGGGGTCGAGGTCCTACGAGCAGTACTTC CASGGSRSYEQYF
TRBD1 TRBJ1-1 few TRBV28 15 TGTGCCAGCGAACAACAGGGGAGGGAGAACACTGAAGCTTTCTTT CASEQQGRENTEAFF
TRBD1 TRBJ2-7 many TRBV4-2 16 TGTGCCAGCAGCCAAGACTATGGACAGGGATCCTACGAGCAGTACTTC CASSQDYGQGSYEQYF
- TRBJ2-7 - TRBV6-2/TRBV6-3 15 TGTGCCAGCAGTCCTGACAGGATTAGCTCCTACGAGCGGTACTTC CASSPDRISSYERYF
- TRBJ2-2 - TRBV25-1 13 TGTGCCATCAGTCCTGTGTGGCCCCGGGAGCTGTTTTTT CAISPVWPRELFF
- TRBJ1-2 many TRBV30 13 TGTGCCTGGAGTCTCGGGACAATGTACGGCTACACCTTC CAWSLGTMYGYTF
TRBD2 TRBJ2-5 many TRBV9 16 TGTGCCAGCAGCGTGGGACTAGCGGGAGGGGGAGAGACCCAGTACTTC CASSVGLAGGGETQYF
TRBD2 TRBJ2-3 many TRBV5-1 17 TGCGCCAGCAGCTTGATTGGACTAGCGGGAGTGACAGATACGCAGTATTTT CASSLIGLAGVTDTQYF
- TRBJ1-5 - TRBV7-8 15 TGTGCCAGCAGCTCGGGGACGGCGGGCAATCAGCCCCAGCATTTT CASSSGTAGNQPQHF
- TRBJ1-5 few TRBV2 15 TGTGCCAGCAGTGAAAGGGCACAGAGCAATCAGCCCCAGCATTTT CASSERAQSNQPQHF
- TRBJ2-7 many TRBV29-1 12 TGCAGCGCTGTTAGTGGGGCCTACGAGCAGTACTTC CSAVSGAYEQYF
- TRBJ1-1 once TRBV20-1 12 TGCAGTGCTAGAGATGGGAACACTGAAGCTTTCTTT CSARDGNTEAFF
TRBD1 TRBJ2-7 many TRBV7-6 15 TGTGCCAGCAGCTTATACAGGGGGCGGGTCGACGAGCAGTACTTC CASSLYRGRVDEQYF
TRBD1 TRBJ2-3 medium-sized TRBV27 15 TGTGCCAGCCCCCAGGGACAGGGACAGCCAGATACGCAGTATTTT CASPQGQGQPDTQYF
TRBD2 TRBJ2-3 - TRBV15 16 TGTGCCACCAGAACCAGAAGCGGGAGCCAAACAGATACGCAGTATTTT CATRTRSGSQTDTQYF